Following are 23 T cell receptor beta chains from one sample sequenced in a study of T cell responses to AZD1222 COVID-19 vaccine. Repertoires were generated with immunoSEQ multiplex PCR, while TCRdb's copy carries only in-frame clones and drops some. Seen here are fewer than 200,000 clones, 70% to 90% observed once, and the top ten hold more than 3.5%. The sequencing used peripheral blood, collected 28 days after the second dose of the MenACWY control vaccine. Source of these receptors: an adult who received the MenACWY meningococcal vaccine as a control.

The chain links TRBV6-2 or TRBV6-3 to TRBJ1-2; unclear D gene. The CDR3 runs 12 residues. CDR1 is MNHEY, CDR2 SVGEGT, per germline. Trimming took off 2 bases at V and 8 bases at J, with 9 bases between the two ends. CDR3 in DNA: TGTGCCAGCAGTTACGCCGGTGACGGCTACACCTTC. This sequence encodes CASSYAGDGYTF.

CDR3 residues: CASRQAATLNYGYTF. The CDR3 DNA sequence: TGTGCCAGCCGACAGGCGGCTACCCTTAACTATGGCTACACCTTC. The genes are TRBV28 and TRBJ1-2; the D gene is possibly TRBD1 (6 bases). Germline CDR1 is MDHEN and CDR2 is SYDVKM. The length of the CDR3 is 15 residues. Trimming removed 8 bases at V and 1 base at J, with 17 bases between.

The rearrangement joins TRBV6-2 or TRBV6-3 to TRBJ1-5, with a tentative D call TRBD1 (6 bases). Trimming cost V 1 base and J 6 bases, with 13 bases left between them. Germline V gives CDR1 MNHEY, CDR2 SVGEGT. The CDR3 length is 15 residues. CDR3 nucleotides: TGTGCCAGCAGTTACTTATCCAGGGGTAGTCAGCCCCAGCATTTT. This encodes CASSYLSRGSQPQHF.

The J gene is TRBJ2-7, the V gene TRBV28; no clear D. The V gene lost 7 bases and the J gene lost 3 bases, with 16 bases spanning the gap. The CDR3 is 14 residues long. CDR1 is MDHEN and CDR2 is SYDVKM in the germline V gene. The DNA of the CDR3 is TGTGCCAGCATCGATTCGGGTTCCCTCTACGAGCAGTACTTC. It translates to CASIDSGSLYEQYF.

J is TRBJ2-1 and V is TRBV18, with D unresolved. The ends were cut back, 3 bases at V and 7 bases at J, with 4 bases in the middle. CDR3 length: 11 amino acids. Germline CDR1 KGHSH, CDR2 LQKENI. CDR3 protein: CASSPLNEQFF. CDR3 sequence (DNA): TGTGCCAGCTCACCTCTAAATGAGCAGTTCTTC.

This clone was seen more than once but under ten times. The genes are TRBV5-4 and TRBJ2-1; 7 bases are shared with TRBD2. The CDR3 loop spans 15 amino acids. Trimming at V came to 3 bases and at J to 4 bases, leaving 7 bases not matched to a gene. Germline V lookup: CDR1 SGHNT, CDR2 YYREEE (reference sequence). For the CDR3, the DNA is TGTGCCAGCAGCTCACCGGGACTACAATACAATGAGCAGTTCTTC. Translation: CASSSPGLQYNEQFF.

The V and J genes are TRBV18 and TRBJ2-3, with 13 bases fitting TRBD2. Per germline, CDR1 KGHSH and CDR2 LQKENI. The CDR3 covers 16 residues. Trimming took 5 bases from V and 4 from J; bases not matched to a gene: 6. In nucleotides, the CDR3 is TGTGCCAGCTCAGCACTAGCGGGAGGGCCGGCAGATACGCAGTATTTT. This gives the protein CASSALAGGPADTQYF.

This clone was counted a few times. This chain uses TRBV11-2 with TRBJ1-5; D gene uncertain. Germline V lookup: CDR1 SGHAT, CDR2 FQNNGV. Deletions cut 1 base from V and 4 bases from J, with 11 bases between. The CDR3 covers 15 residues. The CDR3 loop is CASSLGPRFNQPQHF. The CDR3, as DNA: TGTGCCAGCAGCTTAGGGCCTCGATTTAATCAGCCCCAGCATTTT.

The rearrangement links TRBV6-5 to TRBJ1-2; TRBD1 matches 12 bases. J was trimmed by 3 bases and V by 0 bases; bases with no gene match: 2. The CDR3 has 16 residues. The germline V gene has CDR1 MNHEY and CDR2 SVGAGI. DNA for the CDR3: TGTGCCAGCAGTTACTCCGGGACAGGGGGCGACTATGGCTACACCTTC. Translated: CASSYSGTGGDYGYTF.

The CDR3 DNA sequence: TGTGCCAGCTCAACCGGACAGGGGGAAGGCTCACCCCTCCACTTT. Translation: CASSTGQGEGSPLHF. The chain employs TRBV18 and TRBJ1-6, with 10 bases aligning to TRBD1. CDR3 length equals 15 residues. Losses at the gene ends were 5 bases for V and 10 bases for J; bases not matched to a gene: 8. CDR1 is KGHSH and CDR2 is LQKENI in the germline V gene.

The chain employs TRBV28 and TRBJ2-1; 9 bases match TRBD1. The germline gives CDR1 MDHEN, CDR2 SYDVKM. The CDR3 has 12 residues. Germline trimming cut 8 bases from V and 10 bases from J; bases unmatched to any gene: 6. This CDR3 is CASGDRAFEQFF. The CDR3 DNA follows: TGTGCCAGCGGGGACAGGGCGTTCGAGCAGTTCTTC.

V usage is TRBV19 and J usage is TRBJ1-1; D possibly corresponds to TRBD1 (5 bases). The CDR3 extends over 13 amino acids. V was trimmed by 7 bases and J by 1 base, leaving 10 bases between them. The germline gives CDR1 LNHDA, CDR2 SQIVND (reference sequence). The CDR3 DNA sequence: TGTGCCAGTAACTTCCAGGGGAACACTGAAGCTTTCTTT. Its protein is CASNFQGNTEAFF.

V is TRBV25-1 and J is TRBJ1-5, with TRBD1 as a possible D gene (5 bases). CDR1 MGHDK and CDR2 SYGVNS come from the germline V gene. The CDR3 has 13 residues. Deletions cut 4 bases from V and 7 bases from J, with 11 bases between. The DNA for the CDR3 is TGTGCCAGCAGTGCTTTGGGGGGACAGCCCCAGCATTTT. Translated: CASSALGGQPQHF.

This rearrangement joins TRBV6-5 to TRBJ1-4; TRBD1 matches 8 bases. Germline loops: CDR1 MNHEY, CDR2 SVGAGI. V shed 8 bases and J 7 bases; nucleotides not matched to a gene: 9. The CDR3 is made up of 14 amino acids. The chain's CDR3 is CASGIQGGAEKLFF. CDR3 in DNA: TGTGCCAGCGGTATACAGGGGGGGGCTGAAAAACTGTTTTTT.

This clone has just one count. The chain has TRBV4-3 and TRBJ2-1, with 9 bases that match TRBD2. Germline V gives CDR1 LGHNA, CDR2 YSLEER. V lost 0 bases to trimming and J lost 4 bases; unmatched junction nucleotides: 7. The CDR3 runs to 17 residues. CDR3: CASSQEGLAGLYNEQFF. The CDR3 DNA reads TGCGCCAGCAGCCAAGAGGGCCTAGCGGGACTTTACAATGAGCAGTTCTTC.

The rearrangement joins TRBV28 to TRBJ1-2; 8 bases match TRBD1. The V and J ends lost 6 bases and 1 base, in that order; junction bases with no gene match: 7. CDR3 length equals 15 residues. The germline V gene encodes CDR1 MDHEN and CDR2 SYDVKM. CDR3 sequence (DNA): TGTGCCAGCAGAACCTCAGGGGGCGTTAACTATGGCTACACCTTC. It is translated as CASRTSGGVNYGYTF.

V is TRBV4-3 and J is TRBJ2-7; tentative D call: TRBD2 (6 bases). This CDR3 is 14 amino acids long. The V end was cut by 1 base, the J end by 0 bases, with 7 bases between. CDR1 is LGHNA, CDR2 YSLEER, per germline. CDR3 residues: CASSQVAASYEQYF. DNA for the CDR3: TGCGCCAGCAGCCAAGTAGCGGCCTCCTACGAGCAGTACTTC.

This chain connects TRBV11-2 to TRBJ2-3; D gene unclear. Germline CDR1 reads SGHAT; CDR2 reads FQNNGV. Trimming removed 1 base at V and 4 bases at J, with 6 bases between. The CDR3 length is 13 residues. As DNA, the CDR3 is TGTGCCAGCAGCTTAGCGAGCGCAGATACGCAGTATTTT. This sequence encodes CASSLASADTQYF.

J is TRBJ2-7 and V is TRBV11-2, with 10 bases aligning to TRBD2. This CDR3 is 14 amino acids long. V gave up 5 bases and J gave up 6 bases; unmatched junction bases: 7. The germline CDR1 and CDR2 sequences are SGHAT and FQNNGV. This CDR3 reads CASSQLAGLVEQYF. The CDR3 region has the DNA TGTGCCAGCAGCCAACTAGCGGGATTGGTCGAGCAGTACTTC.

V usage is TRBV30 and J usage is TRBJ1-2, with D unclear. V lost 3 bases and J 0 bases, leaving 8 bases between the germline ends. Germline lookup yields CDR1 GTSNPN and CDR2 SVGIG (reference sequence). The CDR3 loop spans 13 amino acids. CDR3 DNA sequence: TGTGCCTGGAGGCCCCTAGCTAACTATGGCTACACCTTC. Protein product: CAWRPLANYGYTF.

This chain connects TRBV10-2 to TRBJ2-7, with TRBD2 identical over 11 bases. The CDR3 extends over 14 amino acids. In germline, CDR1 is WSHSY, CDR2 SAAADI. V lost 4 bases and J lost 4; bases outside the gene matches: 3. The CDR3 region is CASSVLAGGYEQYF. The CDR3 DNA is TGCGCCAGCAGTGTCCTAGCGGGAGGTTACGAGCAGTACTTC.

The chain couples TRBV28 to TRBJ1-2, with D possibly matching TRBD1 (6 bases). The CDR3 contains 15 residues. CDR1 MDHEN and CDR2 SYDVKM come from the germline V gene. The V and J ends lost 6 bases and 3 bases respectively, with 17 bases between them. CDR3 in amino acids: CASSFGGGGDYGYTF. CDR3 bases: TGTGCCAGCAGCTTTGGTGGGGGCGGCGACTATGGCTACACCTTC.

V is TRBV10-3 and J is TRBJ2-7, with a tentative D call TRBD1 (6 bases). This CDR3 contains 11 residues. CDR1 ENHRY and CDR2 SYGVKD come from the germline V gene. V was pared by 6 bases and J by 6 bases, with 9 bases between. The CDR3 sequence: CAIRQGAEQYF. As DNA, the CDR3 is TGTGCCATCAGACAGGGAGCCGAGCAGTACTTC.